What follows are 27 T cell receptor beta chains derived from one specimen sequenced in a study of T cells in localized non-small cell lung cancer (dated by TCRdb to 2018 to 2021). The method behind the library was the immunoSEQ multiplex PCR assay. Held by TCRdb, this immuneACCESS table contains in-frame sequences only and omits some clones. Under half of the omission traces to an unresolved V gene where checked; the cause of the rest is unknown. The sample contains 15,000 to 25,000 clones, approximately 90% of them found a single time. 4% of the sample comes from the top ten. The specimen comprised peripheral blood, sampled before any cancer treatment. The receptors derive from a male donor aged 60 or over with stage I squamous cell lung carcinoma.

V usage is TRBV30 and J usage is TRBJ1-2; the D is unclear. Germline CDR1 GTSNPN, CDR2 SVGIG (reference sequence). The CDR3 consists of 12 residues. With 5 bases removed from V and 4 bases from J, the gap between germline ends came to 11 bases. CDR3 nucleotide sequence: TGTGCCTGGGCCAGGAGCAGCTATGGCTACACCTTC. This translates into CAWARSSYGYTF.

The gene calls are TRBV28 and TRBJ2-7; no clear D. V dropped 6 bases and J dropped 0 bases, with 6 bases sitting between them. This CDR3 region has 12 residues. Germline V gene lookup returns CDR1 MDHEN and CDR2 SYDVKM. CDR3 in amino acids: CASRLGSYEQYF. CDR3 bases: TGTGCCAGCAGGCTCGGCTCCTACGAGCAGTACTTC.

V usage is TRBV7-9 and J usage is TRBJ2-2; 7 bases map to TRBD2. V was clipped by 2 bases and J by 5 bases; unmatched bases: 5. CDR3 length: 15 amino acids. The germline CDR1 and CDR2 sequences are SEHNR and FQNEAQ (reference sequence). The CDR3 sequence is CASSLLAERTGELFF. CDR3 bases: TGTGCCAGCAGCTTACTAGCGGAAAGGACCGGGGAGCTGTTTTTT.

This chain connects TRBV7-2 to TRBJ2-5, with TRBD2 matching over 9 bases. This CDR3 has 15 residues. J gave up 5 bases and V 5 bases, and 9 bases lay outside the gene matches. The germline gives CDR1 SGHTA, CDR2 FQGNSA. CDR3: CASSQTAGGYETQYF. The CDR3 region has the DNA TGTGCCAGCAGCCAAACAGCGGGAGGTTATGAGACCCAGTACTTC. Combining the CDR3 with reference TRBV7-2 and TRBJ2-5 gives the whole variable domain GAGVSQSPSNKVTEKGKDVELRCDPISGHTALYWYRQSLGQGLEFLIYFQGNSAPDKSGLPSDRFSAERTGGSVSTLTIQRTQQEDSAVYLCASSQTAGGYETQYFGPGTRLLVL.

The chain combines TRBV28 with TRBJ1-2; 9 bases fit TRBD1. This CDR3 region has 14 residues. V trimming: 6 bases; J trimming: 2 bases; junction bases outside the gene matches: 4. The V gene's germline CDR1 is MDHEN and CDR2 SYDVKM. The chain's CDR3 is CASRGTGGNYGYTF. The CDR3 coding sequence is TGTGCCAGCAGAGGAACAGGGGGCAACTATGGCTACACCTTC.

CDR3 sequence: CASSLAGTYEQYF. The DNA of the CDR3 is TGTGCCAGCAGCTTAGCAGGAACCTACGAGCAGTACTTC. The chain joins TRBV7-8 to TRBJ2-5; D remains ambiguous. The J call may be mistaken, given a closer DNA end match to TRBJ2-7. Germline lookup yields CDR1 SGHVS and CDR2 FQNEAQ. This CDR3 contains 13 residues.

The DNA for the CDR3 is TGTGCCACCAGCAGAGATCGGGACATTCAGTACTTC. Protein: CATSRDRDIQYF. V is TRBV15 and J is TRBJ2-4; D is unclear. This CDR3 is built from 12 residues. Germline CDR1 reads LNHNV; CDR2 reads YYDKDF (reference sequence). Deletions cut 0 bases from V and 8 bases from J, with 5 bases between. Using reference TRBV15 and TRBJ2-4 for the parts outside the CDR3, the full variable domain is DAMVIQNPRYQVTQFGKPVTLSCSQTLNHNVMYWYQQKSSQAPKLLFHYYDKDFNNEADTPDNFQSRRPNTSFCFLDIRSPGLGDTAMYLCATSRDRDIQYFGAGTRLSVL.

The chain has TRBV2 and TRBJ1-5; unclear D gene. The V end was cut by 4 bases, the J end by 7 bases, with 11 bases between. Per the germline V gene, CDR1 is SNHLY and CDR2 is FYNNEI. This CDR3 region has 13 residues. CDR3 sequence reads: CASSVIEGQPQHF. Written as DNA, the CDR3 is TGTGCCAGCAGTGTTATAGAAGGCCAGCCCCAGCATTTT.

The chain recombines TRBV9 with TRBJ2-5; perhaps TRBD1 as D (8 bases). The CDR3 runs to 16 residues. Germline loops: CDR1 SGDLS, CDR2 YYNGEE. Trimming shortened V by 0 bases and J by 4 bases, and 16 bases separated the two germline ends. DNA for the CDR3: TGTGCCAGCAGCGTAGCGCAGGGGGCGGGGGCAGAGACCCAGTACTTC. Encoded protein: CASSVAQGAGAETQYF. Full variable domain (rest looked up from reference TRBV9 and TRBJ2-5): DSGVTQTPKHLITATGQRVTLRCSPRSGDLSVYWYQQSLDQGLQFLIQYYNGEERAKGNILERFSAQQFPDLHSELNLSSLELGDSALYFCASSVAQGAGAETQYFGPGTRLLVL.

The chain employs TRBV6-1 and TRBJ2-2; D not resolved. The length of the CDR3 is 12 residues. Germline-derived CDR1 and CDR2 are MNHNS and SASEGT. The ends were cut back, 6 bases at V and 3 bases at J, with 5 bases in the middle. The CDR3 spells CASRHDTGELFF. The CDR3 bases are TGTGCCAGCAGACACGACACCGGGGAGCTGTTTTTT.

The chain carries TRBV19 and TRBJ2-6; D is unclear. Trimming removed 5 bases at V and 5 bases at J, with 7 bases between. The germline gives CDR1 LNHDA, CDR2 SQIVND (reference sequence). CDR3 size: 13 residues. The CDR3 nucleotides read TGTGCCAGTAGTGATTCGTGGGCCAACGTCCTGACTTTC. It yields the protein CASSDSWANVLTF.

The chain is built from TRBV5-1 and TRBJ2-1; D call uncertain. V was pared by 0 bases and J by 9 bases, with 10 bases between. The length of the CDR3 is 13 residues. CDR1 and CDR2 from the germline V gene are SGHRS and YFSETQ. CDR3 nucleotide sequence: TGCGCCAGCAGCTTGGTCAGCGATGGTGAGCAGTTCTTC. Translation: CASSLVSDGEQFF. Based on the CDR3 plus reference TRBV5-1 and TRBJ2-1, the full variable domain is KAGVTQTPRYLIKTRGQQVTLSCSPISGHRSVSWYQQTPGQGLQFLFEYFSETQRNKGNFPGRFSGRQFSNSRSEMNVSTLELGDSALYLCASSLVSDGEQFFGPGTRLTVL.

J is TRBJ1-2 and V is TRBV13; D is undetermined. The CDR3 sequence is 14 residues long. Germline lookup yields CDR1 PRHDT and CDR2 FYEKMQ (reference sequence). Trimming took off 5 bases at V and 5 bases at J, with 15 bases between the two ends. CDR3 in amino acids: CASSNLGGSYGYTF. In nucleotides, the CDR3 is TGTGCCAGCAGCAACCTAGGAGGCTCATATGGCTACACCTTC.

The CDR3 protein is CASSPPPWGDTIYF. The CDR3 DNA reads TGTGCCAGCTCACCACCCCCCTGGGGAGACACCATATATTTT. The chain uses TRBV18 and TRBJ1-3; D uncertain. This CDR3 is built from 14 residues. Germline V gene data show CDR1 as KGHSH and CDR2 as LQKENI. The germline V and J ends were trimmed by 0 bases and 8 bases, with 11 bases remaining between them.

The rearrangement joins TRBV7-2 to TRBJ1-5; D ambiguous. Germline V lookup: CDR1 SGHTA, CDR2 FQGNSA. This CDR3 comprises 13 residues. V was cut by 1 base and J by 9 bases, with 10 bases left in between. The CDR3 region is CASSLVRLGPQHF. The CDR3, as DNA: TGTGCCAGCAGCTTAGTCAGGTTGGGGCCCCAGCATTTT.

V gene TRBV27 combines with J gene TRBJ2-7; TRBD1 aligns across 9 bases. CDR1 is MNHEY and CDR2 is SMNVEV in the germline V gene (reference sequence). This CDR3 region has 15 residues. Trimming removed 6 bases from V and 0 bases from J; junction bases left unmatched: 6. The CDR3, as DNA: TGTGCCAGCAGCCCCGGGACAGGGTTCTCCTACGAGCAGTACTTC. The encoded protein is CASSPGTGFSYEQYF.

The gene calls are TRBV10-3 and TRBJ1-1; perhaps TRBD1 as D (5 bases). CDR1 and CDR2 (germline): ENHRY, SYGVKD. V lost 8 bases to trimming and J lost 8 bases, with 18 bases between them. This CDR3 region has 13 residues. The CDR3 DNA is TGTGCCATCTCCCTAAGGGGAGGGGAGGAAGCTTTCTTT. This gives the protein CAISLRGGEEAFF.

The V gene is TRBV4-1, the J gene TRBJ1-1, with D uncertain. Germline CDR1 MGHRA, CDR2 YSYEKL. The CDR3 runs 15 residues. The V and J ends lost 0 bases and 0 bases respectively, with 8 bases between them. DNA for the CDR3: TGCGCCAGCAGCCAAGAACAGTTCATGAACACTGAAGCTTTCTTT. As protein: CASSQEQFMNTEAFF.

CDR3 in amino acids: CASSLAGSEQYF. In DNA, the CDR3 is TGTGCCAGCAGCTTAGCGGGGAGCGAGCAGTACTTC. The chain combines TRBV7-9 with TRBJ2-7; a possible D gene is TRBD2 (5 bases). The CDR3 totals 12 residues. Germline CDR1 and CDR2: SEHNR and FQNEAQ (reference sequence). V was pared by 0 bases and J by 6 bases, with 6 bases between. The full variable domain, with the rest looked up from reference TRBV7-9 and TRBJ2-7, is DTGVSQNPRHKITKRGQNVTFRCDPISEHNRLYWYRQTLGQGPEFLTYFQNEAQLEKSRLLSDRFSAERPKGSFSTLEIQRTEQGDSAMYLCASSLAGSEQYFGPGTRLTVT.

The chain combines TRBV27 with TRBJ2-7; D unresolved. This CDR3 comprises 15 residues. Trimming pared 4 bases from V and 3 bases from J, leaving 16 bases between. In germline, CDR1 is MNHEY, CDR2 SMNVEV (reference sequence). CDR3 region: CASSSLNGLNYEQYF. The CDR3 nucleotides read TGTGCCAGCAGTTCCCTCAACGGGCTGAACTACGAGCAGTACTTC.

V gene TRBV6-1 combines with J gene TRBJ1-2; 7 nucleotides line up with TRBD1. With 7 bases clipped from V and 8 bases from J, the junction kept 13 bases outside the gene matches. Germline CDR1 and CDR2: MNHNS and SASEGT. CDR3 size: 14 residues. The CDR3 sequence is CASISDRDVAGYTF. CDR3 nucleotides: TGTGCCAGCATCTCTGACAGGGACGTCGCCGGCTACACCTTC.

V usage is TRBV5-6 and J usage is TRBJ2-1, with TRBD1 matching 8 bases. V shed 3 bases and J 4 bases; nucleotides not matched to a gene: 6. Germline values: CDR1 SGHDT, CDR2 YYEEEE. The CDR3 loop spans 15 amino acids. CDR3 residues: CASSSPGQAYNEQFF. The CDR3 bases are TGTGCCAGCAGCTCACCGGGACAGGCTTACAATGAGCAGTTCTTC.

V usage is TRBV4-3 and J usage is TRBJ2-1; D ambiguous. This CDR3 comprises 13 residues. Germline CDR1 reads LGHNA; CDR2 reads YSLEER. V lost 5 bases and J 6 bases, leaving 11 bases between the germline ends. DNA for the CDR3: TGCGCCAGCAGCTTGGCCGTCCTCAATGAGCAGTTCTTC. Amino acid sequence: CASSLAVLNEQFF.

The chain has TRBV14 and TRBJ1-4; D unclear. Trimming left V 4 bases short and J 5 bases short, with 8 bases between. Germline assignment: CDR1 SGHDN and CDR2 FVKESK. The CDR3 is 13 residues long. The CDR3 here is CASSPRSNEKLFF. Here the CDR3 DNA reads TGTGCCAGCAGCCCCAGGTCCAATGAAAAACTGTTTTTT.

The chain employs TRBV28 and TRBJ1-4; unclear D gene. The CDR3 loop spans 15 amino acids. The ends were cut back, 3 bases at V and 8 bases at J, with 16 bases in the middle. The germline gives CDR1 MDHEN, CDR2 SYDVKM. The CDR3 here is CASSFTAAHREKLFF. In DNA form, the CDR3 reads TGTGCCAGCAGTTTTACCGCCGCTCACCGGGAAAAACTGTTTTTT.

The chain recombines TRBV4-3 with TRBJ1-1; D might be TRBD1 (6 bases). V was trimmed by 2 bases and J by 1 base, leaving 11 bases between them. Per germline, CDR1 LGHNA and CDR2 YSLEER. The CDR3 extends over 15 amino acids. In nucleotides, the CDR3 is TGCGCCAGCAGCCAAAAGGGGGGCGCGAACACTGAAGCTTTCTTT. Its translation: CASSQKGGANTEAFF.

This clone was detected a few times. This chain uses TRBV27 with TRBJ2-2, with D perhaps matching TRBD1 or TRBD2 (6 bases each). Trimming left V 3 bases short and J 6 bases short, with 14 bases between. This CDR3 region has 15 residues. Germline CDR1 MNHEY, CDR2 SMNVEV (reference sequence). This CDR3 reads CASSFRGGDAGELFF. The CDR3 DNA follows: TGTGCCAGCAGTTTCAGGGGCGGGGATGCCGGGGAGCTGTTTTTT.